The next 20 T cell receptor beta chains were all read from a single sample in a study of early T cells in non-severe SARS-CoV-2 infection. TCRdb redid the calling of the 5' RACE reads with MiXCR, one entry per CDR3 protein. The sample has more than 55,000 distinct CDR3 sequences; around 4.2% are singletons. The input for sequencing was whole blood, taken at baseline. The source is an adult who was a healthcare worker with PCR-confirmed SARS-CoV-2 infection or an uninfected control (not recorded which). The donor label of this sample is uncertain.

This chain joins TRBV19 and TRBJ2-7, with D tentatively TRBD2 (6 bases). With 7 bases removed from V and 5 bases from J, the gap between germline ends came to 15 bases. Looked up from germline, CDR1 is LNHDA and CDR2 is SQIVND (reference sequence). CDR3 length: 13 residues. In DNA form, the CDR3 reads TGTGCCAGTAACACAAACCGGGGGAACGAGCAGTACTTC. This gives the protein CASNTNRGNEQYF.

This clonotype was observed many times. The chain links TRBV5-1 to TRBJ2-5, with D uncertain. This CDR3 has 14 residues. Germline V CDR1 and CDR2: SGHRS, YFSETQ. V shed 0 bases and J shed 1 base, with 7 bases lying between them. The chain's CDR3 is CASSLVGSQETQYF. The CDR3 region has the DNA TGCGCCAGCAGCTTGGTGGGCAGCCAAGAGACCCAGTACTTC.

This clonotype was detected many times. The chain couples TRBV6-5 to TRBJ1-6; tentatively, D is TRBD1 (6 bases). CDR3 size: 14 residues. Trimming pared 8 bases from V and 7 bases from J, leaving 15 bases between. CDR1 and CDR2 (germline): MNHEY, SVGAGI. In DNA, the CDR3 is TGTGCCAGCCTCGCAGGGGAGATCAATTCACCCCTCCACTTT. Protein: CASLAGEINSPLHF.

This clonotype was seen a few times. This chain connects TRBV4-1 to TRBJ1-6, with 7 bases aligning to TRBD1. V dropped 4 bases and J dropped 0; count of bases not matched to a gene: 9. The CDR3 runs 18 residues. Germline V gene sequence: CDR1 MGHRA, CDR2 YSYEKL. CDR3 in amino acids: CASSLTGVTSSYNSPLHF. CDR3 in DNA: TGCGCCAGCAGCCTCACAGGGGTCACGAGCTCCTATAATTCACCCCTCCACTTT.

This sequence joins TRBV12-3 or TRBV12-4 and TRBJ2-7; the D gene is possibly TRBD1 (6 bases). V was trimmed by 5 bases and J by 3 bases, leaving 14 bases between them. The CDR3 is made up of 14 amino acids. CDR3 in DNA: TGTGCCAGCAGTCAACAGGGTCGGTACTACGAGCAGTACTTC. It is translated as CASSQQGRYYEQYF.

The chain employs TRBV18 and TRBJ1-1, with D possibly TRBD1 on 6 matching bases. CDR1 KGHSH and CDR2 LQKENI come from the germline V gene. The CDR3 is 14 amino acids. Between the trimmed V and J ends, which lost 8 bases and 4 bases, there was a span of 17 bases. CDR3 in amino acids: CASLLQGVFTEAFF. DNA of the CDR3: TGTGCCAGCCTACTACAGGGCGTGTTCACTGAAGCTTTCTTT.

The chain links TRBV10-1 to TRBJ1-1; D is ambiguous. V was pared by 3 bases and J by 0 bases, with 14 bases between. The CDR3 totals 16 residues. Germline CDR1 is WNHNN and CDR2 is SYGVQD (reference sequence). The CDR3 region has the DNA TGCGCCAGCAGTGAAAAGGGATCTAGATTGAACACTGAAGCTTTCTTT. Protein product: CASSEKGSRLNTEAFF.

Only a few counts were recorded for this clonotype. The rearrangement links TRBV11-3 to TRBJ2-1; tentative D call: TRBD2 (5 bases). Germline V gene lookup returns CDR1 SGHNT and CDR2 YENEEA. V was shortened by 1 base and J by 6 bases, with 10 bases between the two germline ends. This CDR3 has 14 amino acids. CDR3 DNA: TGTGCCAGCAGCTTAGCGGGGTCGGGCAATGAGCAGTTCTTC. Protein sequence: CASSLAGSGNEQFF.

Only a few counts were recorded for this clonotype. The chain recombines TRBV7-3 with TRBJ2-5; tentative D call: TRBD1 (5 bases). Germline values: CDR1 SGHTA, CDR2 FQGTGA. The CDR3 consists of 14 residues. V was trimmed by 5 bases and J by 2 bases, leaving 12 bases between them. CDR3 sequence: CASSPGHPQETQYF. CDR3 nucleotide sequence: TGTGCCAGCAGCCCAGGACATCCTCAAGAGACCCAGTACTTC.

This clonotype was observed at least ten times. The V gene is TRBV6-2 or TRBV6-3, the J gene TRBJ2-1, with D perhaps matching TRBD1 (5 bases). This CDR3 has 19 residues. The germline V gene encodes CDR1 MNHEY and CDR2 SVGEGT. Between the trimmed V and J ends, which lost 5 bases and 0 bases, there was a span of 23 bases. For the CDR3, the DNA is TGTGCCAGCAGTCCGCGCCATTATAGGGGCGATAGCTCCTACAATGAGCAGTTCTTC. This codes for CASSPRHYRGDSSYNEQFF.

In this sample, this clonotype turned up a few times. The rearrangement uses TRBV7-2 and TRBJ1-1, with a possible D match to TRBD1 (5 bases). V shed 4 bases and J shed 3 bases, with 9 bases lying between them. Looked up from germline, CDR1 is SGHTA and CDR2 is FQGNSA. This CDR3 is 13 amino acids long. For the CDR3, the DNA is TGTGCCAGCAGCTGGGGGGTGGACACTGAAGCTTTCTTT. Translating it yields CASSWGVDTEAFF.

This chain connects TRBV28 to TRBJ2-5; 8 bases fit TRBD1. Germline-derived CDR1 and CDR2 are MDHEN and SYDVKM. The length of the CDR3 is 13 residues. Germline trimming cut 5 bases from V and 4 bases from J; bases unmatched to any gene: 3. The CDR3 nucleotides read TGTGCCAGCAGTGGACAGGGACGAGAGACCCAGTACTTC. Encoded protein: CASSGQGRETQYF.

This clonotype was recorded a few times. The chain uses TRBV6-1 and TRBJ2-7; no clear D gene. This CDR3 comprises 13 residues. The germline CDR1 and CDR2 sequences are MNHNS and SASEGT. V was trimmed by 0 bases and J by 9 bases, leaving 12 bases between them. The CDR3 loop is CASSEALWSGQYF. The DNA for the CDR3 is TGTGCCAGCAGTGAAGCGTTGTGGTCGGGGCAGTACTTC.

This clonotype was recorded many times. The rearrangement joins TRBV29-1 to TRBJ2-7; the D gene is possibly TRBD2 (6 bases). The germline CDR1 and CDR2 sequences are SQVTM and ANQGSEA. This CDR3 is built from 11 residues. Trimming shortened V by 2 bases and J by 5 bases, and 7 bases separated the two germline ends. The CDR3 DNA is TGCAGCGTTGAATGGAGGGACGAGCAGTACTTC. This codes for CSVEWRDEQYF.

This clonotype has a count of ten or more. The V call is TRBV7-2, the J call TRBJ1-2; D not resolved. The germline V and J ends were trimmed by 2 bases and 4 bases, with 8 bases remaining between them. Per germline, CDR1 SGHTA and CDR2 FQGNSA. CDR3 length: 13 residues. CDR3 sequence: CASSLSTSYGYTF. In DNA form, the CDR3 reads TGTGCCAGCAGCTTAAGCACGAGCTATGGCTACACCTTC.

In its sample, this clonotype was seen a few times. The chain employs TRBV7-6 and TRBJ1-1; D unclear. Trimming stripped 5 bases from V and 1 base from J, with 8 bases between. The CDR3 runs to 13 residues. Germline values: CDR1 SGHVS, CDR2 FNYEAQ. CDR3 DNA sequence: TGTGCCAGCAGCGCCTCGGGGAACACTGAAGCTTTCTTT. It encodes CASSASGNTEAFF. The full variable domain, rest sourced from reference TRBV7-6 and TRBJ1-1, is GAGVSQSPRYKVTKRGQDVALRCDPISGHVSLYWYRQALGQGPEFLTYFNYEAQQDKSGLPNDRFSAERPEGSISTLTIQRTEQRDSAMYRCASSASGNTEAFFGQGTRLTVV.

This clonotype came up many times. This chain joins TRBV7-9 and TRBJ2-3, with TRBD2 identical over 7 bases. CDR1 is SEHNR, CDR2 FQNEAQ, per germline (reference sequence). There are 16 residues in the CDR3. Trimming cost V 0 bases and J 5 bases; bases outside gene matches: 8. The chain's CDR3 is CASSLAKRLAVDTQYF. CDR3 nucleotide sequence: TGTGCCAGCAGCTTAGCAAAGAGACTAGCTGTAGATACGCAGTATTTT.

The table lists this clonotype with many counts. This chain joins TRBV5-6 and TRBJ1-5; D not certain. CDR1 is SGHDT, CDR2 YYEEEE, per germline. The CDR3 is 12 amino acids. The ends were cut back, 2 bases at V and 5 bases at J, with 5 bases in the middle. The CDR3 here is CASSFVDQPQHF. CDR3 coding DNA: TGTGCCAGCAGCTTCGTGGATCAGCCCCAGCATTTT.

The rearrangement uses TRBV19 and TRBJ2-2; D might be TRBD2 (6 bases). Germline V gene lookup returns CDR1 LNHDA and CDR2 SQIVND (reference sequence). CDR3 length equals 15 residues. V dropped 4 bases and J dropped 1 base, with 10 bases sitting between them. CDR3 loop: CASSTGLRNTGELFF. The CDR3 DNA is TGTGCCAGTAGTACGGGACTTAGGAACACCGGGGAGCTGTTTTTT.

V and J are TRBV14 and TRBJ1-2; TRBD1 aligns across 8 bases. The germline V gene has CDR1 SGHDN and CDR2 FVKESK. The trim removed 1 base at V and 4 bases at J, leaving 5 bases unmatched. The CDR3 is made up of 15 amino acids. CDR3 DNA sequence: TGTGCCAGCAGCCAAGGGACAGGGCTGGCCTATGGCTACACCTTC. Translated: CASSQGTGLAYGYTF.